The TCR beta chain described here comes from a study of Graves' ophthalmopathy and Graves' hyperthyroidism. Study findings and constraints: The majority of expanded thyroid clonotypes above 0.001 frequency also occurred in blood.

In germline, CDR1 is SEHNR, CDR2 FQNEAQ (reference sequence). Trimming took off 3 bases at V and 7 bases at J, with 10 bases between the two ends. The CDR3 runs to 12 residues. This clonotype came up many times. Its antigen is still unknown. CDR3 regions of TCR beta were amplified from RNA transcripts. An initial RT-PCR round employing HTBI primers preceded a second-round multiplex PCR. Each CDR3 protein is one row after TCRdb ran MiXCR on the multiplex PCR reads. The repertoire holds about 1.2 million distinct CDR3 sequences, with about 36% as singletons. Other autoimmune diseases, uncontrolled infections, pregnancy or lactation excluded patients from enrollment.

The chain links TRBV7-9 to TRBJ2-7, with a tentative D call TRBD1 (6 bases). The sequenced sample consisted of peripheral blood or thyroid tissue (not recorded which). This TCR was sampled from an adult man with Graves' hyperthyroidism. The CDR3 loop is CASSLGAREQYF. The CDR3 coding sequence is TGTGCCAGCAGCTTGGGGGCGCGGGAGCAGTACTTC.